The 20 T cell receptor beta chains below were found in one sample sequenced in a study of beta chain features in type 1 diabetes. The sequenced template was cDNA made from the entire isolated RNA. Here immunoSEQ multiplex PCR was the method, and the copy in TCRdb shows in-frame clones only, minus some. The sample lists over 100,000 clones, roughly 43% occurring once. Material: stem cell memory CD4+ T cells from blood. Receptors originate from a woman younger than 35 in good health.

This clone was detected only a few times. CDR3 sequence: CAWRRAGAKNIQYF. The CDR3, as DNA: TGTGCCTGGAGAAGGGCAGGGGCCAAAAACATTCAGTACTTC. V gene TRBV30 combines with J gene TRBJ2-4, with a possible D match to TRBD1 (5 bases). The CDR3 contains 14 residues. V gave up 3 bases and J gave up 1 base, with 10 bases separating them. The V gene's germline CDR1 is GTSNPN and CDR2 SVGIG (reference sequence).

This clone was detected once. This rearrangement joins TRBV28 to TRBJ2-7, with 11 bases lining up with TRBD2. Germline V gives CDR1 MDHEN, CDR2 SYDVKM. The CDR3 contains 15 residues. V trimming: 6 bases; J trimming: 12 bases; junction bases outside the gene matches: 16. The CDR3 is CASSQGGLAEVARYF. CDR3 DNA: TGTGCCAGCAGCCAGGGGGGACTAGCGGAGGTTGCTCGGTACTTC. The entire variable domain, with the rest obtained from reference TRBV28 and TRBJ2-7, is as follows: DVKVTQSSRYLVKRTGEKVFLECVQDMDHENMFWYRQDPGLGLRLIYFSYDVKMKEKGDIPEGYSVSREKKERFSLILESASTNQTSMYLCASSQGGLAEVARYFGPGTRLTVT.

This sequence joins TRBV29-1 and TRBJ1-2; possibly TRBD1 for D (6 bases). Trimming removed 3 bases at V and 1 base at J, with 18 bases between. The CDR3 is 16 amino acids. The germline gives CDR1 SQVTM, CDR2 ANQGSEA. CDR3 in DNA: TGCAGCGTTGAGGGGGCAGGGGCCAAAATTAACTATGGCTACACCTTC. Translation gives CSVEGAGAKINYGYTF.

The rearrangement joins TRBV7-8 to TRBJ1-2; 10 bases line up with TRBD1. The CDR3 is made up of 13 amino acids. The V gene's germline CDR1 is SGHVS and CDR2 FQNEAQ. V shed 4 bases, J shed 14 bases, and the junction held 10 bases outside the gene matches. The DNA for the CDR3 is TGTGCCAGCAGCTGGTCCCGGGACAGGGGTCGGACCTTC. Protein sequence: CASSWSRDRGRTF.

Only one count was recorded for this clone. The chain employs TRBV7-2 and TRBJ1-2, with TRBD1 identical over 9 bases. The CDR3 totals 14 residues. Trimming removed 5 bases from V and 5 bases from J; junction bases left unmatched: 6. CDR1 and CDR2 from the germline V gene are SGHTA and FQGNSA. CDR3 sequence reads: CASSPQGAFYGYTF. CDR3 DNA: TGTGCCAGCAGCCCACAGGGGGCCTTTTATGGCTACACCTTC.

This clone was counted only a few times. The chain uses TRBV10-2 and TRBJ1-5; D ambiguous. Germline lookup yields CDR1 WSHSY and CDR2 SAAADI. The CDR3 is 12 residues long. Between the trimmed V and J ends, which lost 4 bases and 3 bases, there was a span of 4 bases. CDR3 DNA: TGCGCCAGCAGTGGTAACAATCAGCCCCAGCATTTT. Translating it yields CASSGNNQPQHF.

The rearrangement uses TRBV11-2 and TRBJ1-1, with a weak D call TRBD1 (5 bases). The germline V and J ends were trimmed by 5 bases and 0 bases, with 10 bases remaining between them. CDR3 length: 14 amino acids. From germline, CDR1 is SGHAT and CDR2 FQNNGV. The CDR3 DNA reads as TGTGCCAGCAGCCCTTTGACAGTGAACACTGAAGCTTTCTTT. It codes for CASSPLTVNTEAFF.

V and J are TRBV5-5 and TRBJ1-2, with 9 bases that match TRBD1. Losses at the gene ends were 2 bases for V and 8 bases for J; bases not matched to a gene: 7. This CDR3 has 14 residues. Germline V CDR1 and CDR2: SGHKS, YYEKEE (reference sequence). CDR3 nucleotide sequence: TGTGCCAGCAGCTTACCGGGACAGGGAAAGGGCTACACCTTC. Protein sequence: CASSLPGQGKGYTF.

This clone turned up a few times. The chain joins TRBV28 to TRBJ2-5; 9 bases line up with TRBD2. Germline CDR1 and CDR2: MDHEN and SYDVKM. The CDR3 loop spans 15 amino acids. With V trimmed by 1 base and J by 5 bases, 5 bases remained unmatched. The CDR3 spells CASSLLAGAGETQYF. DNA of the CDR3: TGTGCCAGCAGTTTATTAGCGGGAGCTGGGGAGACCCAGTACTTC.

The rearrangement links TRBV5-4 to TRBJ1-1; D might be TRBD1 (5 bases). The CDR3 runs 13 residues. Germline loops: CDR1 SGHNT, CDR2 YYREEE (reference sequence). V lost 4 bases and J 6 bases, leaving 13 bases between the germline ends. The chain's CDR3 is CASSIGANAEAFF. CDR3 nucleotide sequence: TGTGCCAGCAGCATAGGGGCTAACGCTGAAGCTTTCTTT. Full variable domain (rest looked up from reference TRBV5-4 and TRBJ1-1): ETGVTQSPTHLIKTRGQQVTLRCSSQSGHNTVSWYQQALGQGPQFIFQYYREEENGRGNFPPRFSGLQFPNYSSELNVNALELDDSALYLCASSIGANAEAFFGQGTRLTVV.

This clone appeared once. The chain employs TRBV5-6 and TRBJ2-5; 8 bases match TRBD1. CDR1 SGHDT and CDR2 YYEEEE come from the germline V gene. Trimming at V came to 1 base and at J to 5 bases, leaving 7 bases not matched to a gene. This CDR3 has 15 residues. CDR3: CASSLQGAGTETQYF. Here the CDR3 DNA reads TGTGCCAGCAGCTTGCAGGGGGCAGGTACGGAGACCCAGTACTTC.

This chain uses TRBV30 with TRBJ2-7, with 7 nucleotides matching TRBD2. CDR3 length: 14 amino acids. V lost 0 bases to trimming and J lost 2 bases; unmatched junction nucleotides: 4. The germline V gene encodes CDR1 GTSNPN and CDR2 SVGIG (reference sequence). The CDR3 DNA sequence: TGTGCCTGGAGTGTAAGTGGACTAGCCTACGAGCAGTACTTC. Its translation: CAWSVSGLAYEQYF.

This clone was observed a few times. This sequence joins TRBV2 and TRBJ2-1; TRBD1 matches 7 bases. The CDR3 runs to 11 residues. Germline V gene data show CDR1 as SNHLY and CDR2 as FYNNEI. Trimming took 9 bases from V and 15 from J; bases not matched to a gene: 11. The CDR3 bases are TGTGCCAGTACCGACAGGGTTGGGCCGTTCTTC. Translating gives CASTDRVGPFF.

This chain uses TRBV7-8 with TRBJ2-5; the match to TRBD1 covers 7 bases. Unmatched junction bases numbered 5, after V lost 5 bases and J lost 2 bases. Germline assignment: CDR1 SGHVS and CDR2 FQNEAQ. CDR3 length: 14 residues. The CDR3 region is CASSPNRGQETQYF. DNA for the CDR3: TGTGCCAGCAGCCCGAACAGGGGTCAAGAGACCCAGTACTTC. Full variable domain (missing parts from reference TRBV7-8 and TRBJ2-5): GAGVSQSPRYKVAKRGQDVALRCDPISGHVSLFWYQQALGQGPEFLTYFQNEAQLDKSGLPSDRFFAERPEGSVSTLKIQRTQQEDSAVYLCASSPNRGQETQYFGPGTRLLVL.

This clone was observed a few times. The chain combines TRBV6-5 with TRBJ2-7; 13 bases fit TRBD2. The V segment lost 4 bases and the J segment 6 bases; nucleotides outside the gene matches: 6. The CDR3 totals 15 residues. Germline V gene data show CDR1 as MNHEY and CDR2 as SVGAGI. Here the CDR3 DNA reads TGTGCCAGCAGTTTGGGACTAGCGGGACGGTCCGAGCAGTACTTC. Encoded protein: CASSLGLAGRSEQYF.

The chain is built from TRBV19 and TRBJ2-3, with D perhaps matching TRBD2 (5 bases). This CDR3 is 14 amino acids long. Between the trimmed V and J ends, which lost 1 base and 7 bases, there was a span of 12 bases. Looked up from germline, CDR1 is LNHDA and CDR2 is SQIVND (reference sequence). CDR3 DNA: TGTGCCAGTAGTATAGCATCGCGCGGGCATACGCAGTATTTT. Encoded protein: CASSIASRGHTQYF.

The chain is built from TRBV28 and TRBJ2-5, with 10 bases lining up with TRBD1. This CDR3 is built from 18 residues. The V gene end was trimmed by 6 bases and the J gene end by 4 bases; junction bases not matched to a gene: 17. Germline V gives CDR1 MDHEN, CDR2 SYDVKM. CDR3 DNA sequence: TGTGCCAGCAGACTCTCCCCCGGACAGGGGGGAGGCACAGAGACCCAGTACTTC. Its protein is CASRLSPGQGGGTETQYF. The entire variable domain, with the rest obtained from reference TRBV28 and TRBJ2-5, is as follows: DVKVTQSSRYLVKRTGEKVFLECVQDMDHENMFWYRQDPGLGLRLIYFSYDVKMKEKGDIPEGYSVSREKKERFSLILESASTNQTSMYLCASRLSPGQGGGTETQYFGPGTRLLVL.

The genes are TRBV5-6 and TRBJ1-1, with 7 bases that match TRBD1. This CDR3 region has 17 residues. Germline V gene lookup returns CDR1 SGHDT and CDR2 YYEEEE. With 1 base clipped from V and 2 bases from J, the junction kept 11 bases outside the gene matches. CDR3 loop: CASSLLVRQGVNTEAFF. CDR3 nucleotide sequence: TGTGCCAGCAGCTTGTTGGTGAGGCAGGGGGTTAACACTGAAGCTTTCTTT.

The CDR3, as DNA: TGTGCCAGCCAACGAGTTGCGGGACTTATGAAATACAATGAGCAGTTCTTC. Translation gives CASQRVAGLMKYNEQFF. The chain uses TRBV19 and TRBJ2-1, with D tentatively TRBD2 (6 bases). This CDR3 contains 17 residues. Germline loops: CDR1 LNHDA, CDR2 SQIVND (reference sequence). V was clipped by 9 bases and J by 4 bases, with 25 bases between them.

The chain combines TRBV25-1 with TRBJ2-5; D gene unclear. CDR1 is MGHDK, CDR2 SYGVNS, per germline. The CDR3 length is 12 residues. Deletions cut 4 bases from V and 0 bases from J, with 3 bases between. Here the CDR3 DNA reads TGTGCCAGCAGTGGTAACCAAGAGACCCAGTACTTC. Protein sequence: CASSGNQETQYF. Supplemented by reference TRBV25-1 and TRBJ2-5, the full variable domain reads EADIYQTPRYLVIGTGKKITLECSQTMGHDKMYWYQQDPGMELHLIHYSYGVNSTEKGDLSSESTVSRIRTEHFPLTLESARPSHTSQYLCASSGNQETQYFGPGTRLLVL.